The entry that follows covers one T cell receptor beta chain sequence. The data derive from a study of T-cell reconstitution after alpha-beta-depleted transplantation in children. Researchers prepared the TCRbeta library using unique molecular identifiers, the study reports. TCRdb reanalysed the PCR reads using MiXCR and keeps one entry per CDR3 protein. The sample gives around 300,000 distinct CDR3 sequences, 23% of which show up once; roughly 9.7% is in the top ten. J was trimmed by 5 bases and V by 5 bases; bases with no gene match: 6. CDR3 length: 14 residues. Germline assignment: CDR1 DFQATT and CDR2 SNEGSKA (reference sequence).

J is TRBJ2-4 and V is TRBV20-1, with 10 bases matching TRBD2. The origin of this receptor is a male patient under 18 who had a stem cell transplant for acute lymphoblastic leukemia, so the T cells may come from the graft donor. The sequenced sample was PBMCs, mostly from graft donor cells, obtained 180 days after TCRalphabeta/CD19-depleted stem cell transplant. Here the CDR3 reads CSASSGGGQNIQYF. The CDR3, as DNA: TGCAGTGCTTCGAGCGGGGGGGGGCAAAACATTCAGTACTTC.